This T cell receptor beta chain appears in the sequencing data of a study of blood T cell repertoires in COVID-19. Study information: T cells, B-cell-depleted T cells, or PBMCs supplied cDNA or gDNA.

Residents of about two dozen US areas, aged about 18 to 89 years, made up the participants. Some clones are missing from TCRdb's copy, which holds only in-frame ones; the method was immunoSEQ multiplex PCR. Of around 150,000 clones detected, roughly 90% appear once; the ten largest clones hold less than 8%. Germline CDR1 reads MNHEY; CDR2 reads SVGAGI. This CDR3 contains 14 residues. V lost 2 bases and J lost 0, with 7 bases in between. The TCR was taken from a woman between 50 and 59 years old who had recovered from COVID-19. This chain links TRBV6-5 with TRBJ1-1; D not resolved. Sequenced input: PBMCs or T cells enriched from blood (not recorded which). Written as DNA, the CDR3 is TGTGCCAGCAGTTACGACGGGTTGAACACTGAAGCTTTCTTT. Residues: CASSYDGLNTEAFF.